The clone carrying this T cell receptor (beta chain) was counted only a few times. The data were obtained in a study of T-cell memory formation after mild COVID-19. The overall study: Among the donors, TCR clusters were largely specific to each donor.

The TCR alpha and TCR beta cDNA libraries, bearing sample barcodes and UMIs, were generated by 5'RACE using constant-segment primers. TCRdb re-called the 5' RACE reads with MiXCR, one entry per CDR3 protein. The sample lists around 310,000 distinct CDR3 sequences, 14% occurring once. Sequenced: PBMCs or a T cell subset sorted from them (not recorded which). The receptor's source is a man between 18 and 29 years old who had mild COVID-19 (a few samples of this study predate the infection). Cell type and time point are not known.

CDR3 residues: CASSLRIDTQYF. CDR3 nucleotide sequence: TGTGCCAGCAGCTTAAGGATAGATACGCAGTATTTT. The V and J genes are TRBV7-9 and TRBJ2-3; D gene uncertain. Germline-derived CDR1 and CDR2 are SEHNR and FQNEAQ (reference sequence). CDR3 length: 12 amino acids. The V end lost 2 bases, the J end lost 5 bases, and 5 bases lay between the germline ends.